This passage covers 15 T cell receptor beta chains from one sample sequenced in a study of CD8+CD57+ T cells in acquired aplastic anemia. TCR beta VDJ and CDR3 profiles were obtained from a genomic DNA template. Each CDR3 protein is one row after TCRdb ran MiXCR on the reads. The sample lists under 250,000 distinct CDR3 sequences; 34% were seen once. The material sequenced was sorted CD4+, CD8+, or CD8+CD57+ T cells (not recorded which) from PBMCs. The receptors originated from a human donor in good health, serving as a control.

This clonotype occurred many times. CDR3 nucleotides: TGTGCCAGCAGCCCTCTAGGCAATGAGCAGTTCTTC. The encoded protein is CASSPLGNEQFF. The chain recombines TRBV7-9 with TRBJ2-1; D ambiguous. Germline CDR1 SEHNR, CDR2 FQNEAQ (reference sequence). With 5 bases removed from V and 6 bases from J, the gap between germline ends came to 8 bases. The CDR3 runs 12 residues.

Many counts were recorded for this clonotype. The gene calls are TRBV15 and TRBJ2-1, with D possibly TRBD2 on 5 matching bases. The germline CDR1 and CDR2 sequences are LNHNV and YYDKDF (reference sequence). The CDR3 totals 16 residues. Trimming left V 1 base short and J 1 base short, with 11 bases between. The CDR3 DNA sequence: TGTGCCACCAGCAGAGGTCCAGCGGATTCCTACAATGAGCAGTTCTTC. It specifies CATSRGPADSYNEQFF.

This chain connects TRBV20-1 to TRBJ2-5, with 8 bases identical to TRBD1. This CDR3 is built from 14 residues. Per the germline V gene, CDR1 is DFQATT and CDR2 is SNEGSKA (reference sequence). V gave up 3 bases and J gave up 1 base; unmatched junction bases: 4. The CDR3 region has the DNA TGCAGTGCTAGCCCCGGGACAGGCCAAGAGACCCAGTACTTC. Its translation: CSASPGTGQETQYF.

The chain uses TRBV27 and TRBJ1-2; weak D call: TRBD1 (5 bases). The germline V and J ends were trimmed by 5 bases and 3 bases, with 19 bases remaining between them. This CDR3 has 16 amino acids. In germline, CDR1 is MNHEY, CDR2 SMNVEV (reference sequence). CDR3 protein: CASSRGQGVADYGYTF. DNA for the CDR3: TGTGCCAGCAGTCGAGGGCAGGGAGTTGCGGACTATGGCTACACCTTC.

This clonotype appeared many times. The CDR3 DNA is TGTGCCACCAGTGACCCGAGGACAGGGGGCGAAAAACTGTTTTTT. This gives the protein CATSDPRTGGEKLFF. The chain carries TRBV24-1 and TRBJ1-4; 11 bases fit TRBD1. The trim removed 4 bases at V and 8 bases at J, leaving 5 bases unmatched. CDR1 is KGHDR, CDR2 SFDVKD, per germline. The length of the CDR3 is 15 residues.

This clonotype was seen at least ten times. This rearrangement joins TRBV20-1 to TRBJ2-3, with TRBD2 matching 12 bases. Trimming cost V 6 bases and J 5 bases; bases outside gene matches: 9. Per germline, CDR1 DFQATT and CDR2 SNEGSKA (reference sequence). The CDR3 has 15 amino acids. The CDR3 DNA sequence: TGCAGTGCACCTAGCGGGGGGGCCGCGGTAGATACGCAGTATTTT. Translating it yields CSAPSGGAAVDTQYF.

The chain has TRBV24-1 and TRBJ2-7; TRBD2 aligns across 7 bases. CDR1 is KGHDR and CDR2 is SFDVKD in the germline V gene. The CDR3 is made up of 14 amino acids. The V segment lost 4 bases and the J segment 6 bases; nucleotides outside the gene matches: 8. Written as DNA, the CDR3 is TGTGCCACCAGTGACGGGGAGGGATGGGGCGAGCAGTACTTC. This translates into CATSDGEGWGEQYF.

The chain carries TRBV6-2 or TRBV6-3 and TRBJ1-5; 9 nucleotides align to TRBD1. J lost 6 bases, V lost 6 bases, and 6 bases had no gene match. The CDR3 has 14 amino acids. Germline loops: CDR1 MNHEY, CDR2 SVGEGT. The CDR3, as DNA: TGTGCCAGCAGGTGGGACAGGGTAGGTCAGCCCCAGCATTTT. This translates into CASRWDRVGQPQHF.

About this clonotype: Because it lacks the conserved phenylalanine or tryptophan at the end, this CDR3 is likely a read error. The genes are TRBV5-4 and TRBJ1-6, with TRBD1 matching 7 bases. CDR1 SGHNT and CDR2 YYREEE come from the germline V gene (reference sequence). This CDR3 region has 12 residues. The CDR3 sequence is CAGSLAQGVLHL. The CDR3 DNA follows: TGTGCCGGCAGCTTGGCTCAGGGGGTCCTCCACCTT.

Ten or more counts support this clonotype. The V call is TRBV20-1, the J call TRBJ2-3; TRBD2 matches 8 bases. In germline, CDR1 is DFQATT, CDR2 SNEGSKA (reference sequence). Losses at the gene ends were 3 bases for V and 4 bases for J; bases not matched to a gene: 6. This CDR3 has 14 amino acids. The CDR3 sequence: CSASGGAGPDTQYF. The CDR3 DNA is TGCAGTGCTAGCGGGGGGGCCGGGCCAGATACGCAGTATTTT.

This clonotype came up many times. CDR3 DNA sequence: TGTGCCACCAGTGATCCCGGGACTAGCGGGAGGGAGGGACACTACAATGAGCAGTTCTTC. It specifies CATSDPGTSGREGHYNEQFF. The chain carries TRBV24-1 and TRBJ2-1; TRBD2 agrees at 16 bases. Germline V gives CDR1 KGHDR, CDR2 SFDVKD. V dropped 3 bases and J dropped 3; count of bases not matched to a gene: 10. This CDR3 comprises 20 residues.

There are many counts of this clonotype. A junction boundary mismatches the germline segment, possibly from a read error. The genes are TRBV11-2 and TRBJ1-1; D is undetermined. The CDR3 is made up of 15 amino acids. CDR1 is SGHAT and CDR2 is FQNNGV in the germline V gene. Here the CDR3 DNA reads TGTGCCAGCAGCATAGATGGTGTGGTGAACACTGAAGCTTTCTTT. Protein product: CASSIDGVVNTEAFF.

The table lists this clonotype with many counts. The chain couples TRBV29-1 to TRBJ1-5; no clear D. CDR1 is SQVTM, CDR2 ANQGSEA, per germline. Trimming stripped 5 bases from V and 7 bases from J, with 15 bases between. The CDR3 covers 13 residues. CDR3 nucleotide sequence: TGCAGCGTTAGTTCCCAGTCGGAACAGCCCCAGCATTTT. Translated, it gives CSVSSQSEQPQHF.

There are many counts of this clonotype. The gene calls are TRBV20-1 and TRBJ1-2; D gene unclear. Trimming shortened V by 1 base and J by 4 bases, and 10 bases separated the two germline ends. Germline CDR1 DFQATT, CDR2 SNEGSKA (reference sequence). This CDR3 is 13 amino acids long. This CDR3 reads CSARVAQIYGYTF. The CDR3 coding sequence is TGCAGTGCTAGAGTTGCCCAGATCTATGGCTACACCTTC.

This clonotype was counted a few times. The chain uses TRBV7-9 and TRBJ2-7; D might be TRBD1 or TRBD2, each matching 6 bases. The CDR3 sequence is 12 residues long. Per germline, CDR1 SEHNR and CDR2 FQNEAQ (reference sequence). Between the trimmed V and J ends, which lost 5 bases and 6 bases, there was a span of 11 bases. The CDR3 loop is CASSLGGLEQYF. The CDR3 nucleotides read TGTGCCAGCAGCCTAGGGGGGCTCGAGCAGTACTTC.